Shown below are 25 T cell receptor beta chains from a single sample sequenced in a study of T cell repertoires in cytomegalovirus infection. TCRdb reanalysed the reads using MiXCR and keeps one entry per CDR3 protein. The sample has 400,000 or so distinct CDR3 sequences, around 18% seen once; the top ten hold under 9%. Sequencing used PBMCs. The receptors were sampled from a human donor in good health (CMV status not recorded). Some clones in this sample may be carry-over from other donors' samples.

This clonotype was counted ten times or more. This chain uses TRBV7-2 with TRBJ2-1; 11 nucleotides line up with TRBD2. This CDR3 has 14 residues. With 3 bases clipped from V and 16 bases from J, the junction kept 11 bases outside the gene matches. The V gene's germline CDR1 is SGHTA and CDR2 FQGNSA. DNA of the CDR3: TGTGCCAGCAGCTTTATGACTTTAGCGGGAGGGTTATTCTTC. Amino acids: CASSFMTLAGGLFF.

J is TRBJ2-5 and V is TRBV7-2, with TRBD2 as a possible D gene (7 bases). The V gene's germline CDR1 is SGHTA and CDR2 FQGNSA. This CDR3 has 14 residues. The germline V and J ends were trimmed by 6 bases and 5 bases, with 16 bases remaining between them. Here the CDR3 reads CASRPPGGLETQYF. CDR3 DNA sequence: TGTGCCAGCAGGCCTCCGGGGGGCCTGGAGACCCAGTACTTC.

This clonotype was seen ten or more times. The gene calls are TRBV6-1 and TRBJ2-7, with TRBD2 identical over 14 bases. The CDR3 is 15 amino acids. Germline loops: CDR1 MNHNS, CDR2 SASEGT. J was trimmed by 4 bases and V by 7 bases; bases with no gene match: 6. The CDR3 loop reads CASTPGTSGRYEQYF. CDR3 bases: TGTGCCAGCACCCCGGGGACTAGCGGGAGATACGAGCAGTACTTC.

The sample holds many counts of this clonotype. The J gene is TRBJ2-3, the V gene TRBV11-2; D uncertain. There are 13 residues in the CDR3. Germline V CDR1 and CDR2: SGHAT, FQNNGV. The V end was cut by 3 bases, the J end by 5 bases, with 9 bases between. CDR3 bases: TGTGCCAGCAGCTTCCAGAGCCTAGATACGCAGTATTTT. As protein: CASSFQSLDTQYF.

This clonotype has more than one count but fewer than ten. The CDR3 loop reads CASSYSLGNQPQHF. In DNA form, the CDR3 reads TGTGCCAGCAGTTACTCATTGGGGAATCAGCCCCAGCATTTT. The chain couples TRBV6-6 to TRBJ1-5; no clear D gene. CDR1 MNHNY and CDR2 SVGAGI come from the germline V gene (reference sequence). V dropped 0 bases and J dropped 4 bases, with 7 bases sitting between them. The CDR3 runs 14 residues.

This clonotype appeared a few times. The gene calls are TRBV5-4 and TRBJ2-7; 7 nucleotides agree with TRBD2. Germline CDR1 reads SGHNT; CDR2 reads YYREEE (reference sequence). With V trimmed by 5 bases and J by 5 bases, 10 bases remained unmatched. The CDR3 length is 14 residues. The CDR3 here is CASSPMRGSDEQYF. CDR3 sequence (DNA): TGTGCCAGCAGTCCTATGCGGGGGTCCGACGAGCAGTACTTC.

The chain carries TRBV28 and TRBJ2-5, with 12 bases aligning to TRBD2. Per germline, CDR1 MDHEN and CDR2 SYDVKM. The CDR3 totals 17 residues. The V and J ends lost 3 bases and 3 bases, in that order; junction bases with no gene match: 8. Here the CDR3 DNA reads TGTGCCAGCAGTTTTCTAGCGGGGGGGTTGGGCGAAGAGACCCAGTACTTC. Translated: CASSFLAGGLGEETQYF.

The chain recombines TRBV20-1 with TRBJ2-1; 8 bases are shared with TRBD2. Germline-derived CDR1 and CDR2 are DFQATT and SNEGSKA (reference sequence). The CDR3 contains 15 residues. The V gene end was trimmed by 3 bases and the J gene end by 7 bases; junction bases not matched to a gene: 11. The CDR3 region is CSASLWSGRWNEQFF. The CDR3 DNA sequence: TGCAGTGCTAGCTTATGGAGCGGGAGATGGAATGAGCAGTTCTTC.

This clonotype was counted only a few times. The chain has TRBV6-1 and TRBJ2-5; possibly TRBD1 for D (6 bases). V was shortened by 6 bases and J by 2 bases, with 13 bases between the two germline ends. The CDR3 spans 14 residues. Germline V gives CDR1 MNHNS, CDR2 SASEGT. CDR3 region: CASRAWGLQETQYF. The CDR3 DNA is TGTGCCAGCAGGGCTTGGGGGCTGCAAGAGACCCAGTACTTC.

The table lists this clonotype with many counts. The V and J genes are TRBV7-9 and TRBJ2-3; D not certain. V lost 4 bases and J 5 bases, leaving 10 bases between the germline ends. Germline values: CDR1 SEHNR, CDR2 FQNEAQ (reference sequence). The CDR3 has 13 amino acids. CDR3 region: CASSSAGGDTQYF. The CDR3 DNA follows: TGTGCCAGCAGCTCGGCCGGTGGAGATACGCAGTATTTT.

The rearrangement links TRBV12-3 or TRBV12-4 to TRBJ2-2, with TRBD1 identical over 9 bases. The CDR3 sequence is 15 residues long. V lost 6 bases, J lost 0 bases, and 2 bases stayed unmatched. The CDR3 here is CASSGTGTNTGELFF. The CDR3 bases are TGTGCCAGCAGCGGGACAGGGACGAACACCGGGGAGCTGTTTTTT.

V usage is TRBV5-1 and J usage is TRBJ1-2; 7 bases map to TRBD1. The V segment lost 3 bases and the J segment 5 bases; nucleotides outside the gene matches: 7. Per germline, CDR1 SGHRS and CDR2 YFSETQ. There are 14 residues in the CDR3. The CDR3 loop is CASSSSTGWYGYTF. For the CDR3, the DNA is TGCGCCAGCAGCTCATCGACAGGGTGGTATGGCTACACCTTC.

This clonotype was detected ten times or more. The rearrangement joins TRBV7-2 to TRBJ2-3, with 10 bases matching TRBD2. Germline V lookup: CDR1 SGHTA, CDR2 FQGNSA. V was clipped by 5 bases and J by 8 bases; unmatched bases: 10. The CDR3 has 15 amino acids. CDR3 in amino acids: CASSTGAGGGGTQYF. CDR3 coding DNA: TGTGCCAGCAGCACGGGAGCGGGAGGGGGGGGTACGCAGTATTTT.

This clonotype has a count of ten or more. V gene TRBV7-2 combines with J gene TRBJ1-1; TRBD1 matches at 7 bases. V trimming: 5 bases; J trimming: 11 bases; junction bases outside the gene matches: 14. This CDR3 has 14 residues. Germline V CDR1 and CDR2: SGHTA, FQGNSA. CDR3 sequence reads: CASSPRQGMTSAFF. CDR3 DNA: TGTGCCAGCAGCCCCAGACAGGGAATGACATCTGCTTTCTTT.

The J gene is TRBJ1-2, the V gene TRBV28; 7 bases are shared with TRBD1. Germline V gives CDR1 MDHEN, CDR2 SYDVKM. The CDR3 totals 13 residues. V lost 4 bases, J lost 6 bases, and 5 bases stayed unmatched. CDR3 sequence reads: CASSSGTADGYTF. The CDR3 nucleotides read TGTGCCAGCAGTTCCGGGACAGCGGATGGCTACACCTTC.

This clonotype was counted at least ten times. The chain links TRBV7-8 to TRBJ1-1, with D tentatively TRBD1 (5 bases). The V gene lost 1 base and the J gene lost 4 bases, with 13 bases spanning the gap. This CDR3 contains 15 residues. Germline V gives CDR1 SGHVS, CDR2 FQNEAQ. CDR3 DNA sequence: TGTGCCAGCAGCTTAGGGCGGGGACCCAGCACTGAAGCTTTCTTT. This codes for CASSLGRGPSTEAFF.

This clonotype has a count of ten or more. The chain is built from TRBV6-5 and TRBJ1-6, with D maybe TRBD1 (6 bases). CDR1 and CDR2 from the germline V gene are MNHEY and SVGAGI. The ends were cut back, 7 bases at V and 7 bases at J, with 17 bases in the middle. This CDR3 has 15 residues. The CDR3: CASTRGTRENSPLHF. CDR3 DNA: TGTGCCAGCACCCGAGGGACAAGGGAGAATTCACCCCTCCACTTT.

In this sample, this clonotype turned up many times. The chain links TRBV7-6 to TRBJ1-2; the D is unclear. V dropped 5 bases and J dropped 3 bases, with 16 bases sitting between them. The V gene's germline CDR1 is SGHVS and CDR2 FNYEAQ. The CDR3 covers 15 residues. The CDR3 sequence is CASSVPRRIDYGYTF. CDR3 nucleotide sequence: TGTGCCAGCAGCGTTCCGAGAAGGATAGACTATGGCTACACCTTC.

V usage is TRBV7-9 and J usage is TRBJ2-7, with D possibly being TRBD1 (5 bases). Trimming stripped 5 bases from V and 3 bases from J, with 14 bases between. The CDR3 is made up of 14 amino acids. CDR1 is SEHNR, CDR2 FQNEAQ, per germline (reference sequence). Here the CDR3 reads CASSPPTVNYEQYF. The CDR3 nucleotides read TGTGCCAGCAGCCCCCCGACAGTAAACTACGAGCAGTACTTC.

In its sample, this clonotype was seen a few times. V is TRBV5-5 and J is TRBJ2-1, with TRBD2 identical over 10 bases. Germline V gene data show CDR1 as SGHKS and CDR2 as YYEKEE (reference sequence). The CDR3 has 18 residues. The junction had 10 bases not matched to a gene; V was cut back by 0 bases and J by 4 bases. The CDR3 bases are TGTGCCAGCAGCTTGGAGAGAGCGGGGGGGCCGAAATACAATGAGCAGTTCTTC. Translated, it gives CASSLERAGGPKYNEQFF.

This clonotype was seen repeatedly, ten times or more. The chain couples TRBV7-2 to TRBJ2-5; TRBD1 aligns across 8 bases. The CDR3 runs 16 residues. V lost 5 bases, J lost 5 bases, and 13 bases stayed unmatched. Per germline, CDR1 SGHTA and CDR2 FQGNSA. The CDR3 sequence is CASSPQRTGWGETQYF. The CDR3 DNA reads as TGTGCCAGCAGCCCACAGCGGACAGGGTGGGGGGAGACCCAGTACTTC.

The CDR3 DNA follows: TGTGCCCGAGGGACTAGCGGGGGGAGAGACAATGAGCAGTTCTTC. Protein product: CARGTSGGRDNEQFF. V and J are TRBV2 and TRBJ2-1; 15 nucleotides agree with TRBD2. V lost 11 bases and J lost 5; bases outside the gene matches: 7. This CDR3 has 15 residues. From germline, CDR1 is SNHLY and CDR2 FYNNEI. The variable domain in full, with the rest retrieved from reference TRBV2 and TRBJ2-1, is EPEVTQTPSHQVTQMGQEVILRCVPISNHLYFYWYRQILGQKVEFLVSFYNNEISEKSEIFDDQFSVERPDGSNFTLKIRSTKLEDSAMYFCARGTSGGRDNEQFFGPGTRLTVL.

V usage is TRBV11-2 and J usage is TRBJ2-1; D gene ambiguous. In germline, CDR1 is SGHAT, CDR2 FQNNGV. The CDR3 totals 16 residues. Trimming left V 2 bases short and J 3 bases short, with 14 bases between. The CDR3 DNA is TGTGCCAGCAGCTTATCAGGTCTAGTCGGCTACAATGAGCAGTTCTTC. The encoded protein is CASSLSGLVGYNEQFF.

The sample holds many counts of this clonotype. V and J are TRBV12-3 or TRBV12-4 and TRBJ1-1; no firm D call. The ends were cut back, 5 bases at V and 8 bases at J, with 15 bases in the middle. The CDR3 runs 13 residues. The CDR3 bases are TGTGCCAGCAGTCCCCAAGTGGGATACGAAGCTTTCTTT. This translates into CASSPQVGYEAFF.

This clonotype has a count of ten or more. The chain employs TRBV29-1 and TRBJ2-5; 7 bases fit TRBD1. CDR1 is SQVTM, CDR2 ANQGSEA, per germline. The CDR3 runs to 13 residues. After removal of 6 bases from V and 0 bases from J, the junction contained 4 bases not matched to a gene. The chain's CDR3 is CSVRGQDQETQYF. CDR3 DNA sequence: TGCAGCGTACGAGGACAGGACCAAGAGACCCAGTACTTC.